This paragraph covers one TCR beta chain sequence. Authors' processing steps: Reference gene primer amplification gave estimated nucleated cell counts. Data came from immunoSEQ multiplex PCR; TCRdb stores just in-frame clones and leaves some out. V and J calls and clone size follow that table, whereas D and trimming were derived from the DNA. The sample yields more than 50,000 clones, roughly 85% seen once. The entry originates in a study of blood T cell repertoires in COVID-19. The TCR sequence derives from a human donor in a cohort sampled during active COVID-19. Specimen: peripheral blood.

The CDR3 DNA reads as TGTGCCAGCAGCTTTCTCCGGGGGAATCGAGAGACCCAGTACTTC. It encodes CASSFLRGNRETQYF. The chain uses TRBV7-2 and TRBJ2-5, with D possibly TRBD2 on 6 matching bases. The CDR3 length is 15 residues. The germline gives CDR1 SGHTA, CDR2 FQGNSA. V lost 3 bases, J lost 4 bases, and 15 bases lay in between. The full variable domain, completed using reference TRBV7-2 and TRBJ2-5, is GAGVSQSPSNKVTEKGKDVELRCDPISGHTALYWYRQSLGQGLEFLIYFQGNSAPDKSGLPSDRFSAERTGGSVSTLTIQRTQQEDSAVYLCASSFLRGNRETQYFGPGTRLLVL.